This T cell receptor (beta chain) derives from a study of cytomegalovirus exposure and HLA in healthy donors. To note about this clone: Its specificity is not known.

Donors were ostensibly healthy at sampling, although undocumented immune exposures were probable. PCR amplification relied on 60 Vbeta primers (plus 13 Jbeta primers). In the source study's methods: Per a later analysis, the number of unique TCR beta chains was about 78 million, of which some 10 million were shared. Clones were read by immunoSEQ multiplex PCR, and TCRdb kept only the in-frame ones, dropping some. The V and J calls and the clone size are those of that table, but D and trimming were determined from the DNA. The table lists approximately 43,000 clones. The study's findings and limits: As a later analysis showed, a missense DCLRE1C variant was linked to trimming of TCR beta V- and J-genes.

The germline CDR1 and CDR2 sequences are SGHTA and FQGNSA. V shed 5 bases, J shed 1 base, and the junction held 7 bases outside the gene matches. The CDR3 contains 16 residues. The genes are TRBV7-2 and TRBJ1-5; TRBD1 aligns across 8 bases. The sample was PBMCs. The TCR sequence derives from a woman in her twenties or thirties in good health and CMV-seronegative. This chain's CDR3 is CASSPSWDRSNQPQHF. The CDR3 region has the DNA TGTGCCAGCAGCCCCTCTTGGGACAGGAGCAATCAGCCCCAGCATTTT.